This TCR beta chain emerged from a study of cytomegalovirus exposure and HLA in healthy donors. This CDR3 spans 15 amino acids. Germline CDR1 is KGHSH and CDR2 is LQKENI. The ends lost 6 bases at V and 9 bases at J; junction bases unmatched: 13. Points from the study as a whole: A later analysis reportedly identified an Asian-associated ancestry cluster as carrying fewer N-insertions than the roughly 670-donor mean. Near-uniform donor sequencing depth was presumed by presence/absence analyses. A missense variant in DCLRE1C was later tied to TCR beta V- and J-gene trimming.

A note on this clone: Its specificity is not known.

Primers for the PCR totalled 60 Vbeta and 13 Jbeta. TCRdb's table, derived via immunoSEQ multiplex PCR, lists solely in-frame clones and lacks some. This table has some 190,000 clones, 65% to 80% appearing once. The TCR was taken from a woman in her forties in good health and CMV-seronegative. The sample taken for sequencing was PBMCs. V is TRBV18 and J is TRBJ2-1; 8 bases agree with TRBD1. As DNA, the CDR3 is TGTGCCAGCTCGCCTTCTCCCAGCGACAGGGGTGAGCAGTTCTTC. It is translated as CASSPSPSDRGEQFF.